This TCR beta chain was captured in a study of T cells in Graves' hyperthyroidism and ophthalmopathy. Findings and limits, study-wide: Most thyroid clonotypes with frequency above 0.001 were detected in blood.

The CDR3 covers 13 residues. Germline CDR1 reads SGHTA; CDR2 reads FQGNSA. TCR beta CDR3 region amplification was performed from RNA transcripts. HTBI primers were used for first-round RT-PCR of the TCR CDR3. TCRdb re-called the multiplex PCR reads through MiXCR, storing one row per CDR3 protein. The table records roughly 510,000 distinct CDR3 sequences, about 46% of them present only once. Patients showing uncontrolled infection, other autoimmune disease, pregnancy or lactation were ineligible. The study based diagnoses on clinical symptoms, serum thyroxine and TRAb, thyroid ultrasound and orbital computed tomography. Notes on this clonotype: Its specificity is not known. A read error may explain this, as a much larger clone is one base away.

The TCR originated in an adult woman with Graves' disease, either hyperthyroidism or ophthalmopathy (not recorded which). Source material: peripheral blood or thyroid tissue (not recorded which). The chain couples TRBV7-2 to TRBJ1-3; D uncertain. CDR3 in amino acids: CATQLRMRNTIYF. The DNA of the CDR3 is TGTGCAACTCAACTAAGAATGAGGAACACCATATATTTT.